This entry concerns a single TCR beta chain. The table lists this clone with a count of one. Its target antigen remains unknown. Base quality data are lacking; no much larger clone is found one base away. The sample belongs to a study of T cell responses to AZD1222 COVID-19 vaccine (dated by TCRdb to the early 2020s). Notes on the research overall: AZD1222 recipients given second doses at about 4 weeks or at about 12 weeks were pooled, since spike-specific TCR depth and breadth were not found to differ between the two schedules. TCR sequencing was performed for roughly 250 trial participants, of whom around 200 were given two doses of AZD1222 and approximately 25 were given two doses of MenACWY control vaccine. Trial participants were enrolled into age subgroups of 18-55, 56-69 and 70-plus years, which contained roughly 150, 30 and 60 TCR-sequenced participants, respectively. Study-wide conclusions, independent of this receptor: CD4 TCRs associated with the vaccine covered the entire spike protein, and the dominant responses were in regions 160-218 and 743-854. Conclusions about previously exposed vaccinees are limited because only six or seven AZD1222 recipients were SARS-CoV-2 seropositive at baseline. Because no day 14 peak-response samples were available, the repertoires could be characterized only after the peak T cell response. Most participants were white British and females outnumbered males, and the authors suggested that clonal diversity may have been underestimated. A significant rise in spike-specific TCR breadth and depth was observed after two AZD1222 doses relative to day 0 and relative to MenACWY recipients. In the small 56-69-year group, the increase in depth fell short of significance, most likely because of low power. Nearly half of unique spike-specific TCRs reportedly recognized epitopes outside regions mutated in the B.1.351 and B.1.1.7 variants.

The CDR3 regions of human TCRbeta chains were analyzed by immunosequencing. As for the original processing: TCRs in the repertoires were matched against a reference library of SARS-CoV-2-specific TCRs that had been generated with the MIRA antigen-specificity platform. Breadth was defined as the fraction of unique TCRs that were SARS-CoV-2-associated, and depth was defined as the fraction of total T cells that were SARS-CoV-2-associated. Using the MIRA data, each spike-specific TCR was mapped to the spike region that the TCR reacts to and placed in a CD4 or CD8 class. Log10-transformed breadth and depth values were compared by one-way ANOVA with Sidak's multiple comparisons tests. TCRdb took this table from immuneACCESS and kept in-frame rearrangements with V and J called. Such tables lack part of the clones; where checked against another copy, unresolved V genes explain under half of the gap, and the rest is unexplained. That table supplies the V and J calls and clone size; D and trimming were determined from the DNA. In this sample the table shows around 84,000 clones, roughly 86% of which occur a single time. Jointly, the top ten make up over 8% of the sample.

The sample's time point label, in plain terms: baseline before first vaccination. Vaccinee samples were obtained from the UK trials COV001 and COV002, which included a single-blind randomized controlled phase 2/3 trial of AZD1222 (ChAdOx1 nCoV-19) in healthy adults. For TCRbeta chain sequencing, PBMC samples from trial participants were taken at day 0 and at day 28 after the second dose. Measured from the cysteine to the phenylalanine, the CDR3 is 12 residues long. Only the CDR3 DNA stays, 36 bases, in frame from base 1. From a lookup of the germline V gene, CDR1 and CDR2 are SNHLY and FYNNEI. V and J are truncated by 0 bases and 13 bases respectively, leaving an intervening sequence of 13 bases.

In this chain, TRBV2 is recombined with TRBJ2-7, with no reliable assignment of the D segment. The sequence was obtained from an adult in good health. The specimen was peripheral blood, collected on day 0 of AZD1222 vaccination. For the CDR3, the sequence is CASSEAVLRLYF. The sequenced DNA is TGTGCCAGCAGTGAAGCCGTGTTACGGCTTTACTTC.